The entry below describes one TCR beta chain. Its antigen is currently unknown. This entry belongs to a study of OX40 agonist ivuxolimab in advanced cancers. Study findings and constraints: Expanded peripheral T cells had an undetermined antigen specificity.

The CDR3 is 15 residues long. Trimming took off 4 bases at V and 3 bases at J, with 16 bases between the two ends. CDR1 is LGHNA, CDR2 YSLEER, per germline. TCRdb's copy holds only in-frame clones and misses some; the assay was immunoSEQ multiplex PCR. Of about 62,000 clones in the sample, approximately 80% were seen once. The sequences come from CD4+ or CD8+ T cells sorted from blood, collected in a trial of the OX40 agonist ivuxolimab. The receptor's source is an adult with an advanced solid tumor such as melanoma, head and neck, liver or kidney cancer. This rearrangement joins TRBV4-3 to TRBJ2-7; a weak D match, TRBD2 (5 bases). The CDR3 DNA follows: TGCGCCAGCAGCCCCACCTTTCGGGGAGTCTACGAGCAGTACTTC. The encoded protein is CASSPTFRGVYEQYF.